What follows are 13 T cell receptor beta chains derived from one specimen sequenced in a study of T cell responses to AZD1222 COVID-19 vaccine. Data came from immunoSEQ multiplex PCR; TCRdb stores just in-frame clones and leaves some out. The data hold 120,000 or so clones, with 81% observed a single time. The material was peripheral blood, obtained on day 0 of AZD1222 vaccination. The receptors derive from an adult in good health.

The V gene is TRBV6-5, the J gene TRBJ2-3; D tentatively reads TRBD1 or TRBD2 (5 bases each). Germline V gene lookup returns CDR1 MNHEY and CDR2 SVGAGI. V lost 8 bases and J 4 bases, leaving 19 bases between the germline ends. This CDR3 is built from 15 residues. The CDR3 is CASSQLGVPADTQYF. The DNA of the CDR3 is TGTGCCAGCTCTCAACTAGGGGTTCCGGCAGATACGCAGTATTTT.

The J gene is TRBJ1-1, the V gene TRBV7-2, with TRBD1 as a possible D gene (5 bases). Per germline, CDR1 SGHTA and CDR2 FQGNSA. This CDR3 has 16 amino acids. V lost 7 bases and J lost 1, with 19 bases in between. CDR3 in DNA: TGTGCCAGCATCCTAAAACGACAGCTTCAGAACACTGAAGCTTTCTTT. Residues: CASILKRQLQNTEAFF.

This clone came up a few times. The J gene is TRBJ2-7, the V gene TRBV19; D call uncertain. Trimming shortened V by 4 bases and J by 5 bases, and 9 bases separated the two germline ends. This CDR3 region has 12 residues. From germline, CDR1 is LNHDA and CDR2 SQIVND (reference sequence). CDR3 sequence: CASSKTGDEQYF. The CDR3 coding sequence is TGTGCCAGTAGTAAAACGGGTGACGAGCAGTACTTC.

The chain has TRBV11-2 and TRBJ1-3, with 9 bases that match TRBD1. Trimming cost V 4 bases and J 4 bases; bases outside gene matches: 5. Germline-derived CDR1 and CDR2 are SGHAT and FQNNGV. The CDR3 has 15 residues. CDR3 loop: CASSSWTGVGNTIYF. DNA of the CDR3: TGTGCCAGCAGCTCCTGGACAGGGGTAGGAAACACCATATATTTT. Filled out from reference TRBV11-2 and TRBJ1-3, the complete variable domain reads EAGVAQSPRYKIIEKRQSVAFWCNPISGHATLYWYQQILGQGPKLLIQFQNNGVVDDSQLPKDRFSAERLKGVDSTLKIQPAKLEDSAVYLCASSSWTGVGNTIYFGEGSWLTVV.

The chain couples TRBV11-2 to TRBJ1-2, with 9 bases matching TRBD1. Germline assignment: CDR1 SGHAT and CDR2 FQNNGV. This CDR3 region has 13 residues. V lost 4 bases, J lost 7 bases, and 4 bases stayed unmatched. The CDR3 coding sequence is TGTGCCAGCAGCTCGGGACAGGGTTTTGGCTACACCTTC. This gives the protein CASSSGQGFGYTF. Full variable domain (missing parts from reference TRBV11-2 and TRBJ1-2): EAGVAQSPRYKIIEKRQSVAFWCNPISGHATLYWYQQILGQGPKLLIQFQNNGVVDDSQLPKDRFSAERLKGVDSTLKIQPAKLEDSAVYLCASSSGQGFGYTFGSGTRLTVV.

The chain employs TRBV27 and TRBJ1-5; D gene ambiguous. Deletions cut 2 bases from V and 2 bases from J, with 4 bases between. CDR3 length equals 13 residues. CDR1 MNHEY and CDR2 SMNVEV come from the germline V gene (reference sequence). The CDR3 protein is CASSLQGNQPQHF. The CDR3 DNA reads TGTGCCAGCAGTTTACAGGGCAATCAGCCCCAGCATTTT.

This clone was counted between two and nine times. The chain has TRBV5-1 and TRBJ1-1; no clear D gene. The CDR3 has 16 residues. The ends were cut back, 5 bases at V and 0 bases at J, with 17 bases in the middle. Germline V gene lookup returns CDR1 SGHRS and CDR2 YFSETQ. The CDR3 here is CASSPQEQQLNTEAFF. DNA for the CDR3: TGCGCCAGCAGTCCACAAGAACAGCAACTGAACACTGAAGCTTTCTTT.

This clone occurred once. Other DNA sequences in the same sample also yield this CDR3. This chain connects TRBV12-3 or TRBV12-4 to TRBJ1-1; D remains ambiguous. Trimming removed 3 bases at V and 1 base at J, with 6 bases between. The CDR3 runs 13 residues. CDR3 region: CASSFQTNTEAFF. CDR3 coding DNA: TGTGCCAGCAGTTTTCAGACGAACACTGAAGCTTTCTTT.

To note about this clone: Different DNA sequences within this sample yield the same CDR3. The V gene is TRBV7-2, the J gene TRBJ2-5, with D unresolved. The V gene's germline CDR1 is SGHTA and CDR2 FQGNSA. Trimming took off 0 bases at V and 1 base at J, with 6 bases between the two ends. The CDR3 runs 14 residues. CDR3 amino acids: CASSLAGSQETQYF. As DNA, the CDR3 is TGTGCCAGCAGCTTAGCGGGCAGCCAAGAGACCCAGTACTTC.

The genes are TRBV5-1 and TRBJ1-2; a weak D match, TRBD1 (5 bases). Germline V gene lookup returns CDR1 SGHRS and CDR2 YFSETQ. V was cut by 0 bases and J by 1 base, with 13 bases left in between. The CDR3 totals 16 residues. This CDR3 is CASSLGQGPINYGYTF. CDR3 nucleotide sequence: TGCGCCAGCAGCTTGGGGCAGGGCCCTATTAACTATGGCTACACCTTC.

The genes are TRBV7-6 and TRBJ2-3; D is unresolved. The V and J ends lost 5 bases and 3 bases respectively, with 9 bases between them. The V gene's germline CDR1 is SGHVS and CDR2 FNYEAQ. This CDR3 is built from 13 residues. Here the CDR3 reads CASSTRLTDTQYF. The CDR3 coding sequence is TGTGCCAGCAGCACCCGACTGACAGATACGCAGTATTTT.

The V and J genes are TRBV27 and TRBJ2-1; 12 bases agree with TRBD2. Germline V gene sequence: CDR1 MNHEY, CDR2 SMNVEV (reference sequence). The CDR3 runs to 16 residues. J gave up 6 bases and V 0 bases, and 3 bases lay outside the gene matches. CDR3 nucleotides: TGTGCCAGCAGTTTATCGTGGACTAGCGGGATCAATGAGCAGTTCTTC. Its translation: CASSLSWTSGINEQFF.

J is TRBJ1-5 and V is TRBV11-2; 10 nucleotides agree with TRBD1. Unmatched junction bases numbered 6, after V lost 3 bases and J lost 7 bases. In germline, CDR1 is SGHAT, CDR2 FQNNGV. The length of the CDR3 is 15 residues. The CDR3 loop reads CASSFGTGVKQPQHF. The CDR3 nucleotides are TGTGCCAGCAGCTTCGGGACAGGGGTTAAGCAGCCCCAGCATTTT.